A single sample is the source of the 22 T cell receptor beta chains below, sequenced in a study of Graves' ophthalmopathy and Graves' hyperthyroidism. Amplified material comprised TCR beta CDR3 regions derived from RNA transcripts. HTBI-primed RT-PCR formed the first round, and a multiplex PCR formed the second. Using its own MiXCR run on the multiplex PCR reads, TCRdb lists one record per CDR3 protein. The table records hundreds of thousands of distinct CDR3 sequences, 15% of them present only once. Sequenced material: peripheral blood. Source of these receptors: a woman in her late teens or twenties with stable Graves' hyperthyroidism.

Many counts were recorded for this clonotype. The chain couples TRBV6-4 to TRBJ2-7, with 8 bases lining up with TRBD1. Per the germline V gene, CDR1 is MRHNA and CDR2 is SNTAGT. The CDR3 length is 17 residues. The J segment lost 0 bases and the V segment lost 4 bases, leaving 11 bases of the junction unmatched. CDR3 in DNA: TGTGCCAGCAGTGTCCTCGTCGGGACAGGAAGCTCCTACGAGCAGTACTTC. It is translated as CASSVLVGTGSSYEQYF.

This clonotype was counted at least ten times. This chain's CDR3 is CASSLGPSDLNTEAFF. The CDR3 DNA reads TGTGCCAGCAGTTTAGGGCCTTCGGATTTGAACACTGAAGCTTTCTTT. V and J are TRBV12-3 or TRBV12-4 and TRBJ1-1; D remains ambiguous. Trimming left V 1 base short and J 0 bases short, with 12 bases between. The CDR3 sequence is 16 residues long.

This clonotype has at least ten counts. The rearrangement uses TRBV6-2 or TRBV6-3 and TRBJ1-1; D is undetermined. The germline V gene has CDR1 MNHEY and CDR2 SVGEGT. The CDR3 has 16 residues. Trimming took 0 bases from V and 5 from J, leaving 16 bases between them. The CDR3 sequence is CASSYSPSGMETEAFF. The DNA of the CDR3 is TGTGCCAGCAGTTACTCGCCTTCGGGCATGGAAACTGAAGCTTTCTTT.

This clonotype was seen a single time. The V call is TRBV27, the J call TRBJ1-1, with D uncertain. V was pared by 4 bases and J by 0 bases, with 12 bases between. The CDR3 covers 15 residues. CDR1 and CDR2 (germline): MNHEY, SMNVEV (reference sequence). The CDR3 bases are TGTGCCAGCAGTTCCACACTACACCTGAACACTGAAGCTTTCTTT. Its translation: CASSSTLHLNTEAFF.

The table lists this clonotype with many counts. The chain carries TRBV6-1 and TRBJ1-1; 7 bases agree with TRBD1. The germline V gene has CDR1 MNHNS and CDR2 SASEGT. V shed 4 bases and J 4 bases; nucleotides not matched to a gene: 6. The CDR3 runs 14 residues. The CDR3 region has the DNA TGTGCCAGCAGTGTGACAGGGTCGGGCACTGAAGCTTTCTTT. Amino acids: CASSVTGSGTEAFF.

This clonotype was seen just once. This clone may be a read error of a much larger clone one base away. The conserved final phenylalanine or tryptophan is absent from the CDR3, which likely points to a read error. The V gene is TRBV4-1, the J gene TRBJ1-2; no definite D call. The CDR3 is 12 residues long. Germline CDR1 reads MGHRA; CDR2 reads YSYEKL. V dropped 3 bases and J dropped 6 bases, with 8 bases sitting between them. The CDR3 sequence: CASSQALDGYTV. The CDR3 DNA is TGCGCCAGCAGCCAGGCCCTTGATGGCTACACCGTC.

Many counts were recorded for this clonotype. V usage is TRBV12-3 or TRBV12-4 and J usage is TRBJ1-1; D may be TRBD1 (6 bases). V was shortened by 2 bases and J by 3 bases, with 10 bases between the two germline ends. The CDR3 sequence is 14 residues long. The CDR3 region has the DNA TGTGCCAGCAGTTTACGTACAGGGTACACTGAAGCTTTCTTT. Residues: CASSLRTGYTEAFF.

This clonotype was counted ten times or more. The chain has TRBV27 and TRBJ2-7; D might be TRBD2 (7 bases). CDR1 and CDR2 from the germline V gene are MNHEY and SMNVEV (reference sequence). The CDR3 contains 16 residues. Between the trimmed V and J ends, which lost 5 bases and 5 bases, there was a span of 22 bases. The CDR3 protein is CASSPYLQGGSHEQYF. CDR3 coding DNA: TGTGCCAGCAGTCCTTACTTACAGGGAGGGAGTCACGAGCAGTACTTC.

There are many counts of this clonotype. The chain couples TRBV7-2 to TRBJ2-7; TRBD1 matches at 8 bases. Germline-derived CDR1 and CDR2 are SGHTA and FQGNSA. V was clipped by 0 bases and J by 3 bases; unmatched bases: 4. This CDR3 spans 15 amino acids. CDR3 nucleotide sequence: TGTGCCAGCAGCTTAGCCCCGGGACAGGTCTACGAGCAGTACTTC. Protein product: CASSLAPGQVYEQYF.

This clonotype was seen repeatedly, ten times or more. V gene TRBV6-2 or TRBV6-3 combines with J gene TRBJ1-1; TRBD1 is a possible D gene (5 bases). Germline loops: CDR1 MNHEY, CDR2 SVGEGT. The CDR3 is 16 amino acids. The germline V and J ends were trimmed by 0 bases and 4 bases, with 15 bases remaining between them. The CDR3 DNA sequence: TGTGCCAGCAGTTACTCCTCTCAGGGTGCTGGCACTGAAGCTTTCTTT. Protein sequence: CASSYSSQGAGTEAFF.

This clonotype came up many times. V gene TRBV9 combines with J gene TRBJ2-7, with a weak D call TRBD1 (6 bases). The length of the CDR3 is 15 residues. The V end was cut by 2 bases, the J end by 0 bases, with 12 bases between. Germline assignment: CDR1 SGDLS and CDR2 YYNGEE. The CDR3 sequence is CASSVDSSSSYEQYF. DNA for the CDR3: TGTGCCAGCAGCGTGGACAGCTCAAGCTCCTACGAGCAGTACTTC.

This clonotype was counted at least ten times. V is TRBV6-5 and J is TRBJ1-1; weak D call: TRBD1 (5 bases). The length of the CDR3 is 13 residues. CDR1 and CDR2 from the germline V gene are MNHEY and SVGAGI. V was clipped by 4 bases and J by 6 bases, with 12 bases between them. The CDR3 DNA is TGTGCCAGCAGTTTAGGGGTTGGCTCTGAAGCTTTCTTT. Its translation is CASSLGVGSEAFF.

This clonotype appeared many times. A single base separates this from a much larger clone, so it may be a read error. The CDR3 end shows no conserved phenylalanine or tryptophan, and so a read error is likely. The chain links TRBV12-3 or TRBV12-4 to TRBJ1-2; 9 bases line up with TRBD1. This CDR3 has 13 residues. V was pared by 3 bases and J by 6 bases, with 2 bases of the junction left unmatched. The CDR3 nucleotides read TGTGCCAGCAGTTTTAGACAGGGGGATGGCTACACCCTC. This codes for CASSFRQGDGYTL.

This clonotype has at least ten counts. The chain couples TRBV12-5 to TRBJ2-5; 12 nucleotides agree with TRBD2. The germline CDR1 and CDR2 sequences are LGHNT and FRNRAP. The V and J ends lost 6 bases and 2 bases, in that order; junction bases with no gene match: 4. The CDR3 spans 15 residues. The CDR3 coding sequence is TGTGCTAGTGGCTGGACTAGCGGGGTTCAAGAGACCCAGTACTTC. It encodes CASGWTSGVQETQYF.

This clonotype was counted many times. This chain links TRBV19 with TRBJ2-7; D is possibly TRBD1 (7 bases). Germline V lookup: CDR1 LNHDA, CDR2 SQIVND (reference sequence). V lost 3 bases and J lost 2, with 14 bases in between. This CDR3 contains 15 residues. The CDR3 sequence: CASSMPRGDTYEQYF. The DNA for the CDR3 is TGTGCCAGTAGTATGCCCAGGGGGGATACCTACGAGCAGTACTTC.

This clonotype was counted ten times or more. This chain links TRBV7-2 with TRBJ1-1, with 7 bases identical to TRBD1. CDR1 SGHTA and CDR2 FQGNSA come from the germline V gene. The CDR3 consists of 18 residues. The V segment lost 0 bases and the J segment 0 bases; nucleotides outside the gene matches: 10. The CDR3 region is CASSLASQGGSLNTEAFF. The CDR3 DNA reads as TGTGCCAGCAGCTTAGCGAGCCAGGGGGGATCTTTGAACACTGAAGCTTTCTTT.

This clonotype was found many times. The chain couples TRBV12-3 or TRBV12-4 to TRBJ2-2; 7 nucleotides agree with TRBD1. V lost 1 base, J lost 4 bases, and 3 bases stayed unmatched. This CDR3 has 15 residues. In DNA form, the CDR3 reads TGTGCCAGCAGTTTAGGGGGACAGTTCACCGGGGAGCTGTTTTTT. It translates to CASSLGGQFTGELFF.

This clonotype was detected many times. The chain employs TRBV7-2 and TRBJ2-7, with D unresolved. Germline loops: CDR1 SGHTA, CDR2 FQGNSA. V dropped 4 bases and J dropped 3 bases, with 16 bases sitting between them. This CDR3 has 15 residues. CDR3 in amino acids: CASSSNALGVYEQYF. The CDR3, as DNA: TGTGCCAGCAGCTCTAATGCCCTTGGAGTCTACGAGCAGTACTTC.

The chain has TRBV4-1 and TRBJ1-5, with D perhaps matching TRBD1 (5 bases). The ends were cut back, 8 bases at V and 4 bases at J, with 15 bases in the middle. This CDR3 is built from 14 residues. The germline V gene has CDR1 MGHRA and CDR2 YSYEKL. CDR3 bases: TGCGCCAGCGCGAGTAGGGGCGGTAATCAGCCCCAGCATTTT. Translation gives CASASRGGNQPQHF.

This chain uses TRBV5-1 with TRBJ2-4; a weak D match, TRBD2 (6 bases). Trimming cost V 4 bases and J 3 bases, with 17 bases left between them. The CDR3 covers 16 residues. Germline values: CDR1 SGHRS, CDR2 YFSETQ. Here the CDR3 DNA reads TGCGCCAGCAGCGTTCCCCTCGGGGGAGGCAAAAACATTCAGTACTTC. This gives the protein CASSVPLGGGKNIQYF. Filled out from reference TRBV5-1 and TRBJ2-4, the complete variable domain reads KAGVTQTPRYLIKTRGQQVTLSCSPISGHRSVSWYQQTPGQGLQFLFEYFSETQRNKGNFPGRFSGRQFSNSRSEMNVSTLELGDSALYLCASSVPLGGGKNIQYFGAGTRLSVL.

In this sample, this clonotype turned up many times. The chain recombines TRBV5-1 with TRBJ2-7; 12 bases are a match to TRBD1. Per germline, CDR1 SGHRS and CDR2 YFSETQ. Trimming took 4 bases from V and 6 from J; bases not matched to a gene: 14. The CDR3 runs 17 residues. CDR3 sequence reads: CASSRLGTGGLVREQYF. The CDR3 DNA reads TGCGCCAGCAGCCGCCTCGGGACAGGGGGCCTAGTTCGCGAGCAGTACTTC.

This clonotype has a count of ten or more. The chain joins TRBV5-1 to TRBJ1-5; TRBD1 is a possible D gene (6 bases). The germline V and J ends were trimmed by 0 bases and 8 bases, with 9 bases remaining between them. The germline CDR1 and CDR2 sequences are SGHRS and YFSETQ. The length of the CDR3 is 13 residues. Here the CDR3 DNA reads TGCGCCAGCAGCTTGGAGGGGGACAAGCCCCAGCATTTT. It codes for CASSLEGDKPQHF.